The 31 T cell receptor beta chains below were found in one sample sequenced in a study of persistence of HIV-infected CD4 T cells. These TCRs are of unknown antigen specificity. The immunoSEQ assay was version 4, run in survey mode. Measured with immunoSEQ multiplex PCR; TCRdb has only the in-frame clones, and not every one. The top ten clones hold roughly 18% of a sample with 30,000 to 40,000 clones, 82% of them seen once. An overlapping HIV-1 Gag peptide pool stimulated these cells at 0.95 to 1 ug/peptide/mL. Memory cells lacking CD40L and CD69 with high CD45RO were sorted. Here the sequenced sample was CD4+ T cells sorted from PBMCs after approximately 20-hour stimulation, taken from a patient who received antiretroviral therapy. The receptors stem from an adult woman with HIV who was CMV-seropositive.

In this sample, this clone turned up a few times. The gene calls are TRBV7-2 and TRBJ2-1, with 8 bases matching TRBD2. The CDR3 covers 14 residues. With 7 bases clipped from V and 9 bases from J, the junction kept 11 bases outside the gene matches. Germline loops: CDR1 SGHTA, CDR2 FQGNSA. In DNA, the CDR3 is TGTGCCAGCAAATCCGGGACTAGTAGGGGTGAGCAGTTCTTC. This gives the protein CASKSGTSRGEQFF.

The chain recombines TRBV19 with TRBJ1-2; D is uncertain. The CDR3 is made up of 15 amino acids. The ends were cut back, 3 bases at V and 2 bases at J, with 13 bases in the middle. Looked up from germline, CDR1 is LNHDA and CDR2 is SQIVND (reference sequence). CDR3 amino acids: CASSMLTTVNYGYTF. As DNA, the CDR3 is TGTGCCAGTAGTATGTTAACAACCGTCAACTATGGCTACACCTTC.

The chain employs TRBV15 and TRBJ2-3; D gene ambiguous. The V gene lost 0 bases and the J gene lost 5 bases, with 9 bases spanning the gap. The CDR3 length is 14 residues. Germline CDR1 is LNHNV and CDR2 is YYDKDF (reference sequence). The CDR3 DNA sequence: TGTGCCACCAGCAGAGATCTAAGGGAAGATACGCAGTATTTT. Translation gives CATSRDLREDTQYF.

The genes are TRBV12-3 or TRBV12-4 and TRBJ1-5; 8 nucleotides align to TRBD1. Losses at the gene ends were 8 bases for V and 8 bases for J; bases not matched to a gene: 5. The CDR3 has 12 amino acids. The CDR3 region has the DNA TGTGCCAGCGGACAGGGTGGGGAGCCCCAGCATTTT. It encodes CASGQGGEPQHF.

The chain carries TRBV19 and TRBJ2-1; no clear D gene. The V gene's germline CDR1 is LNHDA and CDR2 SQIVND (reference sequence). This CDR3 region has 15 residues. V gave up 7 bases and J gave up 6 bases, with 19 bases separating them. CDR3 loop: CASKPARPQGNEQFF. The CDR3 bases are TGTGCCAGTAAGCCCGCCCGGCCCCAAGGCAATGAGCAGTTCTTC.

The chain recombines TRBV7-6 with TRBJ2-5; D perhaps matches TRBD2 (6 bases). The CDR3 spans 14 residues. Trimming cost V 1 base and J 5 bases, with 11 bases left between them. Germline assignment: CDR1 SGHVS and CDR2 FNYEAQ. The CDR3 spells CASSLGLVSETQYF. The CDR3 nucleotides are TGTGCCAGCAGCTTAGGACTAGTTTCCGAGACCCAGTACTTC.

This chain links TRBV7-8 with TRBJ1-1; possible D gene TRBD1, 5 bases. The V end lost 3 bases, the J end lost 4 bases, and 12 bases lay between the germline ends. The CDR3 length is 14 residues. Germline V gene lookup returns CDR1 SGHVS and CDR2 FQNEAQ. CDR3 DNA: TGTGCCAGCAGCTTCGGGACCCGGGGCACTGAAGCTTTCTTT. Protein: CASSFGTRGTEAFF.

V gene TRBV2 combines with J gene TRBJ2-3, with TRBD2 matching over 13 bases. This CDR3 is 16 amino acids long. CDR1 is SNHLY and CDR2 is FYNNEI in the germline V gene. With 7 bases clipped from V and 4 bases from J, the junction kept 8 bases outside the gene matches. CDR3 in amino acids: CASIQGLAGVADTQYF. The CDR3 region has the DNA TGTGCCAGCATCCAAGGACTAGCGGGAGTGGCAGATACGCAGTATTTT.

The chain is built from TRBV5-1 and TRBJ2-1; 9 nucleotides align to TRBD1. Trimming took 7 bases from V and 6 from J; bases not matched to a gene: 8. From germline, CDR1 is SGHRS and CDR2 YFSETQ. The CDR3 has 14 amino acids. The CDR3 here is CASGGQGQGNEQFF. CDR3 sequence (DNA): TGCGCCAGCGGCGGTCAGGGACAGGGCAATGAGCAGTTCTTC.

This clone occurred a few times. The chain is built from TRBV6-1 and TRBJ1-2; D unclear. The length of the CDR3 is 15 residues. The germline V gene has CDR1 MNHNS and CDR2 SASEGT. Deletions cut 7 bases from V and 3 bases from J, with 18 bases between. The CDR3 nucleotides read TGTGCCAGCATCTTAATGGACGCAAGACACTATGGCTACACCTTC. Amino acid sequence: CASILMDARHYGYTF.

This chain connects TRBV5-1 to TRBJ2-3; D unresolved. V lost 0 bases and J 0 bases, leaving 8 bases between the germline ends. Germline CDR1 SGHRS, CDR2 YFSETQ. The length of the CDR3 is 15 residues. Here the CDR3 reads CASSLGSASTDTQYF. CDR3 DNA: TGCGCCAGCAGCTTGGGGTCAGCTAGCACAGATACGCAGTATTTT.

CDR3: CSSTGNTEAFF. As DNA, the CDR3 is TGCAGTAGTACAGGGAACACTGAAGCTTTCTTT. This sequence joins TRBV20-1 and TRBJ1-1; the D gene is possibly TRBD1 (5 bases). The CDR3 covers 11 residues. V was shortened by 8 bases and J by 1 base, with 8 bases between the two germline ends. Germline assignment: CDR1 DFQATT and CDR2 SNEGSKA (reference sequence).

V usage is TRBV6-5 and J usage is TRBJ2-1; 9 positions agree with TRBD2. The V and J ends lost 8 bases and 0 bases, in that order; junction bases with no gene match: 5. Germline assignment: CDR1 MNHEY and CDR2 SVGAGI. The CDR3 spans 15 residues. The CDR3 DNA reads TGTGCCAGCGTTAGCGGGAGCCGCTCCTACAATGAGCAGTTCTTC. Amino acid sequence: CASVSGSRSYNEQFF.

J is TRBJ1-1 and V is TRBV30; D is undetermined. Looked up from germline, CDR1 is GTSNPN and CDR2 is SVGIG (reference sequence). Deletions cut 1 base from V and 4 bases from J, with 10 bases between. The CDR3 runs 13 residues. The CDR3 spells CAWSGQLVTEAFF. CDR3 nucleotide sequence: TGTGCCTGGAGTGGTCAGTTGGTCACTGAAGCTTTCTTT.

The chain links TRBV9 to TRBJ2-1; 13 positions agree with TRBD2. This CDR3 spans 16 amino acids. V dropped 4 bases and J dropped 8; count of bases not matched to a gene: 9. Germline CDR1 is SGDLS and CDR2 is YYNGEE. Written as DNA, the CDR3 is TGTGCCAGCAGCCCTTTACTAGCGGGAGGGCCGGATGAGCAGTTCTTC. Amino acid sequence: CASSPLLAGGPDEQFF.

The J gene is TRBJ1-5, the V gene TRBV15, with D possibly matching TRBD1 (6 bases). Trimming cost V 5 bases and J 1 base, with 9 bases left between them. Germline V gene lookup returns CDR1 LNHNV and CDR2 YYDKDF (reference sequence). The CDR3 totals 14 residues. CDR3 in amino acids: CATSQGLSNQPQHF. CDR3 sequence (DNA): TGTGCCACCAGCCAGGGGTTAAGCAATCAGCCCCAGCATTTT.

The rearrangement joins TRBV29-1 to TRBJ2-1; D uncertain. The germline V gene has CDR1 SQVTM and CDR2 ANQGSEA. This CDR3 spans 12 amino acids. Deletions cut 7 bases from V and 5 bases from J, with 12 bases between. CDR3 sequence: CSAFRSHNEQFF. CDR3 nucleotides: TGCAGCGCTTTCCGTAGTCACAATGAGCAGTTCTTC.

The rearrangement uses TRBV9 and TRBJ1-4; D unclear. With 0 bases removed from V and 7 bases from J, the gap between germline ends came to 13 bases. Germline lookup yields CDR1 SGDLS and CDR2 YYNGEE. The CDR3 is made up of 15 amino acids. CDR3: CASSVEGGLGEKLFF. CDR3 nucleotide sequence: TGTGCCAGCAGCGTAGAAGGAGGGTTAGGTGAAAAACTGTTTTTT.

This clone has a handful of counts. The V gene is TRBV9, the J gene TRBJ2-5, with 7 bases lining up with TRBD1. CDR1 is SGDLS and CDR2 is YYNGEE in the germline V gene. This CDR3 is built from 17 residues. Trimming took 4 bases from V and 1 from J; bases not matched to a gene: 13. CDR3 sequence: CASSLKPYSGGQETQYF. The CDR3 DNA is TGTGCCAGCAGCCTCAAGCCTTATTCAGGGGGCCAAGAGACCCAGTACTTC.

This clone showed up just a few times. Other nucleotide sequences from this sample produce the same CDR3. This sequence joins TRBV25-1 and TRBJ2-3, with D perhaps given as TRBD1 or TRBD2 (6 bases each). Trimming took 5 bases from V and 4 from J, leaving 13 bases between them. The CDR3 consists of 14 residues. Germline V gene data show CDR1 as MGHDK and CDR2 as SYGVNS. CDR3 sequence: CASSPSGGSDTQYF. In DNA form, the CDR3 reads TGTGCCAGCAGTCCCTCCGGGGGCTCAGATACGCAGTATTTT.

The chain is built from TRBV7-9 and TRBJ1-4; D call uncertain. The germline V gene has CDR1 SEHNR and CDR2 FQNEAQ (reference sequence). Trimming cost V 1 base and J 8 bases, with 17 bases left between them. The CDR3 totals 16 residues. The CDR3 sequence is CASSLGIAGLGEKLFF. The CDR3 DNA reads TGTGCCAGCAGCTTAGGAATTGCGGGCTTAGGCGAAAAACTGTTTTTT.

V usage is TRBV2 and J usage is TRBJ1-2; D is perhaps TRBD1 (5 bases). The V gene's germline CDR1 is SNHLY and CDR2 FYNNEI. CDR3 size: 13 residues. Deletions cut 4 bases from V and 5 bases from J, with 11 bases between. The CDR3 DNA reads TGTGCCAGCAGTGCGCAGGGTAGTTATGGCTACACCTTC. Residues: CASSAQGSYGYTF.

This chain connects TRBV3-1 (or the pseudogene TRBV3-2) to TRBJ2-7; D is uncertain. From germline, CDR1 is LGHDT and CDR2 YNNKEL (reference sequence). V was pared by 3 bases and J by 2 bases, with 11 bases between. This CDR3 region has 14 residues. CDR3 sequence (DNA): TGTGCCAGCAGCCAGGGTACCTTAACCTACGAGCAGTACTTC. It yields the protein CASSQGTLTYEQYF.

Details on this clone: Other DNA variants within this sample encode the same CDR3. The chain uses TRBV28 and TRBJ2-5; 8 bases are a match to TRBD2. This CDR3 comprises 14 residues. With 6 bases clipped from V and 2 bases from J, the junction kept 5 bases outside the gene matches. In germline, CDR1 is MDHEN, CDR2 SYDVKM. CDR3 loop: CASSPGGAQETQYF. The DNA of the CDR3 is TGTGCCAGCAGCCCGGGAGGGGCACAAGAGACCCAGTACTTC.

This clone was seen a single time. This rearrangement joins TRBV28 to TRBJ2-7, with TRBD1 identical over 8 bases. The CDR3 is 12 amino acids. Germline V gene sequence: CDR1 MDHEN, CDR2 SYDVKM. V shed 4 bases, J shed 11 bases, and the junction held 7 bases outside the gene matches. CDR3 DNA sequence: TGTGCCAGCAGTTCCGGACAGGGAAATAAGTACTTC. Its translation: CASSSGQGNKYF.

The chain recombines TRBV7-2 with TRBJ1-2; D uncertain. Per germline, CDR1 SGHTA and CDR2 FQGNSA. CDR3 size: 15 residues. V lost 3 bases and J lost 4, with 15 bases in between. CDR3: CASSFRGSTAYGYTF. The DNA for the CDR3 is TGTGCCAGCAGCTTCAGAGGGTCGACGGCCTATGGCTACACCTTC.

The genes are TRBV7-2 and TRBJ1-1; unclear D gene. Germline V gene lookup returns CDR1 SGHTA and CDR2 FQGNSA. The CDR3 covers 15 residues. V shed 1 base and J shed 11 bases, with 20 bases lying between them. The chain's CDR3 is CASSLDLSSNTLAFF. CDR3 DNA sequence: TGTGCCAGCAGCTTAGATCTCAGCTCAAATACGTTGGCTTTCTTT.

The gene calls are TRBV5-6 and TRBJ1-2; no definite D call. Trimming took off 1 base at V and 2 bases at J, with 9 bases between the two ends. Germline V gene sequence: CDR1 SGHDT, CDR2 YYEEEE. This CDR3 is built from 14 residues. The CDR3 DNA is TGTGCCAGCAGCTTGTTTATATTGAACTATGGCTACACCTTC. Its protein product is CASSLFILNYGYTF.

The gene calls are TRBV6-6 and TRBJ2-7, with D possibly being TRBD1 or TRBD2 (5 bases each). The CDR3 extends over 14 amino acids. V lost 4 bases and J lost 2, with 12 bases in between. Per germline, CDR1 MNHNY and CDR2 SVGAGI (reference sequence). The CDR3 spells CASSFNVGPYEQYF. The CDR3 nucleotides are TGTGCCAGCAGTTTTAACGTGGGACCCTACGAGCAGTACTTC.

Only one count was recorded for this clone. The genes are TRBV11-3 and TRBJ2-1; D tentatively fits TRBD1 or TRBD2 (5 bases each). CDR1 and CDR2 from the germline V gene are SGHNT and YENEEA. This CDR3 is 17 amino acids long. The V and J ends lost 2 bases and 2 bases respectively, with 16 bases between them. The CDR3 is CASSLSSGARAYNEQFF. For the CDR3, the DNA is TGTGCCAGCAGCTTATCCTCCGGGGCTAGGGCCTACAATGAGCAGTTCTTC. Full variable domain (outside the CDR3, taken from reference TRBV11-3 and TRBJ2-1): EAGVVQSPRYKIIEKKQPVAFWCNPISGHNTLYWYLQNLGQGPELLIRYENEEAVDDSQLPKDRFSAERLKGVDSTLKIQPAELGDSAVYLCASSLSSGARAYNEQFFGPGTRLTVL.

This rearrangement joins TRBV6-5 to TRBJ2-4; 7 bases match TRBD1. From germline, CDR1 is MNHEY and CDR2 SVGAGI. V was clipped by 4 bases and J by 0 bases; unmatched bases: 6. There are 16 residues in the CDR3. The CDR3 nucleotides are TGTGCCAGCAGTTTCCGGGACAGTATAGCCAAAAACATTCAGTACTTC. It yields the protein CASSFRDSIAKNIQYF.